This T cell receptor (beta chain) was captured by sequencing in a study of vaccination effects on CD4 cells after COVID-19. Only in-frame clones appear in the TCRdb table, and some are missing; sequencing was by immunoSEQ multiplex PCR. The sample contains around 62,000 clones, around 69% of which appear only once. Once cultured for roughly ten days, the cells underwent separation to obtain CD4+ T cells. BNT162b2 vaccine or mRNA-1273 vaccine was given to participants in two doses. As to this clone: Its antigen is not known.

This receptor was obtained from a human donor who received a COVID-19 vaccine. The material sequenced was CD4+ T cells from PBMCs cultured without peptide, taken after COVID-19 vaccination.

This CDR3 reads CASSNGQGNSPLHF. The CDR3 DNA sequence: TGTGCCAGCAGCAATGGACAGGGAAATTCACCCCTCCACTTT. The chain carries TRBV3-1 (or the pseudogene TRBV3-2) and TRBJ1-6, with TRBD1 identical over 8 bases. There are 14 residues in the CDR3. CDR1 is LGHDT and CDR2 is YNNKEL in the germline V gene (reference sequence). V trimming: 5 bases; J trimming: 7 bases; junction bases outside the gene matches: 4.